The next 26 T cell receptor beta chains were all read from a single sample in a study of cytomegalovirus exposure and HLA in healthy donors. A multiplex PCR was run with 60 Vbeta primers and 13 Jbeta primers. Profiled with immunoSEQ multiplex PCR; TCRdb holds only in-frame clones, not every one. The sample has about 190,000 clones; 87% are singletons. The sequencing input was PBMCs. The receptors stem from a man aged 25 to 40 in good health and CMV-seronegative.

This rearrangement joins TRBV2 to TRBJ2-5; TRBD2 agrees at 8 bases. This CDR3 contains 14 residues. J was trimmed by 2 bases and V by 4 bases; bases with no gene match: 3. Germline V gives CDR1 SNHLY, CDR2 FYNNEI. CDR3 protein: CASSVKRGQETQYF. Here the CDR3 DNA reads TGTGCCAGCAGTGTGAAGCGGGGGCAAGAGACCCAGTACTTC.

This chain links TRBV19 with TRBJ2-1; 10 nucleotides align to TRBD2. CDR1 and CDR2 from the germline V gene are LNHDA and SQIVND (reference sequence). CDR3 length: 15 amino acids. After removal of 7 bases from V and 4 bases from J, the junction contained 7 bases not matched to a gene. The chain's CDR3 is CASTETSGFYNEQFF. In nucleotides, the CDR3 is TGTGCCAGTACCGAGACTAGCGGGTTTTACAATGAGCAGTTCTTC.

Only a few counts were recorded for this clone. The chain combines TRBV6-4 with TRBJ1-3; no clear D gene. This CDR3 comprises 14 residues. Germline V CDR1 and CDR2: MRHNA, SNTAGT. V lost 4 bases, J lost 3 bases, and 10 bases lay in between. Here the CDR3 reads CASSGRSGGNTIYF. CDR3 DNA: TGTGCCAGCAGTGGGAGGTCCGGTGGAAACACCATATATTTT.

The CDR3 protein is CASSRQGAYEQYF. In DNA form, the CDR3 reads TGTGCCAGTAGTCGACAGGGAGCCTACGAGCAGTACTTC. The chain recombines TRBV19 with TRBJ2-5; 7 bases match TRBD1. TRBJ2-7 explains the end of the DNA better; the J call may be wrong. Germline CDR1 is LNHDA and CDR2 is SQIVND (reference sequence). CDR3 size: 13 residues.

This rearrangement joins TRBV13 to TRBJ2-5, with 11 bases that match TRBD2. CDR1 and CDR2 (germline): PRHDT, FYEKMQ (reference sequence). CDR3 length: 18 amino acids. The V segment lost 5 bases and the J segment 5 bases; nucleotides outside the gene matches: 16. The CDR3, as DNA: TGTGCCAGCAGCCCTTCCCTGACTAGCGGGGATCTTGGGGAGACCCAGTACTTC. Protein: CASSPSLTSGDLGETQYF.

The chain joins TRBV6-5 to TRBJ1-1, with a weak D call TRBD1 (6 bases). V was trimmed by 7 bases and J by 4 bases, leaving 16 bases between them. Germline CDR1 is MNHEY and CDR2 is SVGAGI. This CDR3 has 14 residues. CDR3 loop: CASTRGGLGTEAFF. In DNA, the CDR3 is TGTGCCAGCACTCGAGGGGGACTAGGCACTGAAGCTTTCTTT.

Only one count was recorded for this clone. The V gene is TRBV19, the J gene TRBJ2-5; D unclear. The CDR3 has 14 residues. V lost 1 base and J lost 1, with 7 bases in between. CDR1 and CDR2 (germline): LNHDA, SQIVND (reference sequence). CDR3 protein: CASSIVGLQETQYF. DNA for the CDR3: TGTGCCAGTAGTATAGTGGGCCTCCAAGAGACCCAGTACTTC.

The CDR3 sequence is CASSLTGVEQFF. The CDR3 DNA reads TGTGCCAGCAGTTTAACGGGAGTTGAGCAGTTCTTC. The gene calls are TRBV27 and TRBJ2-1, with D maybe TRBD2 (6 bases). The CDR3 is made up of 12 amino acids. Germline V gives CDR1 MNHEY, CDR2 SMNVEV (reference sequence). V lost 2 bases, J lost 9 bases, and 8 bases lay in between.

This clone has more than one count but fewer than ten. The chain combines TRBV6-1 with TRBJ1-1; 8 nucleotides line up with TRBD1. Losses at the gene ends were 6 bases for V and 4 bases for J; bases not matched to a gene: 4. CDR1 and CDR2 from the germline V gene are MNHNS and SASEGT. CDR3 length equals 13 residues. The CDR3: CASSYRGGTEAFF. CDR3 nucleotide sequence: TGTGCCAGCAGCTACAGGGGGGGCACTGAAGCTTTCTTT.

The chain combines TRBV7-8 with TRBJ2-7, with 10 nucleotides matching TRBD2. The CDR3 extends over 17 amino acids. Germline CDR1 SGHVS, CDR2 FQNEAQ. The V gene end was trimmed by 2 bases and the J gene end by 4 bases; junction bases not matched to a gene: 11. The CDR3 loop is CASSLLTSGEGQYEQYF. In DNA, the CDR3 is TGTGCCAGCAGCTTACTCACTAGCGGGGAGGGTCAGTACGAGCAGTACTTC. Together with reference TRBV7-8 and TRBJ2-7, the CDR3 gives the full variable domain: GAGVSQSPRYKVAKRGQDVALRCDPISGHVSLFWYQQALGQGPEFLTYFQNEAQLDKSGLPSDRFFAERPEGSVSTLKIQRTQQEDSAVYLCASSLLTSGEGQYEQYFGPGTRLTVT.

The chain uses TRBV28 and TRBJ2-1, with 8 bases aligning to TRBD1. Germline V lookup: CDR1 MDHEN, CDR2 SYDVKM. This CDR3 comprises 18 residues. Unmatched junction bases numbered 17, after V lost 5 bases and J lost 5 bases. The CDR3 DNA follows: TGTGCCAGCAGTCGAATCGAAACGGGACAGGAAAAGGACAATGAGCAGTTCTTC. It yields the protein CASSRIETGQEKDNEQFF.

The rearrangement joins TRBV14 to TRBJ2-1; the D gene is possibly TRBD2 (5 bases). Germline lookup yields CDR1 SGHDN and CDR2 FVKESK. This CDR3 spans 15 amino acids. The V end was cut by 2 bases, the J end by 4 bases, with 12 bases between. The chain's CDR3 is CASSQLALIYNEQFF. The CDR3 DNA reads TGTGCCAGCAGCCAATTAGCGTTAATTTACAATGAGCAGTTCTTC.

V is TRBV27 and J is TRBJ2-7; 10 bases are a match to TRBD1. The junction had 4 bases not matched to a gene; V was cut back by 5 bases and J by 3 bases. The CDR3 totals 14 residues. The germline V gene has CDR1 MNHEY and CDR2 SMNVEV (reference sequence). CDR3 bases: TGTGCCAGCAGTCCCGGGACAGGGGTCTACGAGCAGTACTTC. As protein: CASSPGTGVYEQYF.

The V gene is TRBV5-6, the J gene TRBJ2-7; the match to TRBD1 covers 9 bases. This CDR3 is 15 amino acids long. The V gene's germline CDR1 is SGHDT and CDR2 YYEEEE. With V trimmed by 4 bases and J by 2 bases, 7 bases remained unmatched. The CDR3 DNA is TGTGCCAGCAGCCGGGACAGGGCGGGCGCCTACGAGCAGTACTTC. This gives the protein CASSRDRAGAYEQYF.

This clone occurred once. The chain employs TRBV19 and TRBJ1-5; possibly TRBD1 for D (5 bases). V lost 5 bases, J lost 10 bases, and 15 bases lay in between. Germline assignment: CDR1 LNHDA and CDR2 SQIVND (reference sequence). The CDR3 extends over 13 amino acids. For the CDR3, the DNA is TGTGCCAGTAGTCCCCAGGGTTGGGAACCCCAGCATTTT. This codes for CASSPQGWEPQHF.

This clone was detected only once. This chain connects TRBV4-2 to TRBJ1-2; TRBD1 agrees at 9 bases. The germline V gene has CDR1 LGHNA and CDR2 YNFKEQ. This CDR3 has 15 amino acids. V gave up 1 base and J gave up 3 bases; unmatched junction bases: 3. CDR3 nucleotides: TGTGCCAGCAGCCAAGCGGGACAGGGACACTATGGCTACACCTTC. This sequence encodes CASSQAGQGHYGYTF.

The V and J genes are TRBV14 and TRBJ2-7; tentative D call: TRBD2 (6 bases). Per germline, CDR1 SGHDN and CDR2 FVKESK. This CDR3 comprises 16 residues. With 0 bases removed from V and 2 bases from J, the gap between germline ends came to 14 bases. The CDR3 reads CASSQDPGGVPYEQYF. CDR3 coding DNA: TGTGCCAGCAGCCAAGACCCCGGCGGGGTACCCTACGAGCAGTACTTC.

V usage is TRBV19 and J usage is TRBJ1-3; no definite D call. With 1 base removed from V and 1 base from J, the gap between germline ends came to 8 bases. The CDR3 has 15 amino acids. Germline CDR1 reads LNHDA; CDR2 reads SQIVND (reference sequence). DNA of the CDR3: TGTGCCAGTAGTATAGGAGAGGGTTCTGGAAACACCATATATTTT. Translation: CASSIGEGSGNTIYF. The variable domain in full, completed from reference TRBV19 and TRBJ1-3, reads DGGITQSPKYLFRKEGQNVTLSCEQNLNHDAMYWYRQDPGQGLRLIYYSQIVNDFQKGDIAEGYSVSREKKESFPLTVTSAQKNPTAFYLCASSIGEGSGNTIYFGEGSWLTVV.

The chain is built from TRBV19 and TRBJ2-1, with 11 bases lining up with TRBD2. The length of the CDR3 is 15 residues. Germline V gene sequence: CDR1 LNHDA, CDR2 SQIVND (reference sequence). J lost 4 bases, V lost 7 bases, and 6 bases had no gene match. In DNA form, the CDR3 reads TGTGCCAGTAACCCGGGGACTAGCGGATACAATGAGCAGTTCTTC. Translated, it gives CASNPGTSGYNEQFF.

V usage is TRBV28 and J usage is TRBJ2-7; D gene uncertain. Germline V gene lookup returns CDR1 MDHEN and CDR2 SYDVKM. The CDR3 runs to 15 residues. Between the trimmed V and J ends, which lost 5 bases and 0 bases, there was a span of 14 bases. CDR3 residues: CASSPHGRYSYEQYF. The CDR3 DNA is TGTGCCAGCAGTCCCCATGGCCGATACTCCTACGAGCAGTACTTC.

This clone was counted a single time. The J gene is TRBJ2-7, the V gene TRBV6-5; tentative D call: TRBD2 (6 bases). Germline V gives CDR1 MNHEY, CDR2 SVGAGI. This CDR3 spans 13 amino acids. V was pared by 3 bases and J by 2 bases, with 8 bases between. The CDR3 DNA is TGTGCCAGCAGTTATGCGGGACCCTACGAGCAGTACTTC. Translated: CASSYAGPYEQYF.

This chain joins TRBV5-4 and TRBJ1-1; D ambiguous. The CDR3 runs 13 residues. CDR1 is SGHNT, CDR2 YYREEE, per germline (reference sequence). Trimming removed 1 base from V and 0 bases from J, with 4 bases in between. The DNA for the CDR3 is TGTGCCAGCAGCTTGTCCATGAACACTGAAGCTTTCTTT. It is translated as CASSLSMNTEAFF.

The V gene is TRBV5-1, the J gene TRBJ2-5, with 8 bases aligning to TRBD1. V lost 3 bases, J lost 5 bases, and 3 bases stayed unmatched. Germline CDR1 SGHRS, CDR2 YFSETQ. The CDR3 totals 13 residues. This chain's CDR3 is CASSWNRGETQYF. The CDR3 region has the DNA TGCGCCAGCAGCTGGAACAGGGGGGAGACCCAGTACTTC.

The V and J genes are TRBV14 and TRBJ2-5; D is perhaps TRBD1 (5 bases). The CDR3 is 17 residues long. Germline CDR1 reads SGHDN; CDR2 reads FVKESK. V lost 0 bases and J 2 bases, leaving 16 bases between the germline ends. The CDR3: CASSQEKKGALQETQYF. The CDR3 bases are TGTGCCAGCAGCCAAGAAAAAAAAGGGGCACTACAAGAGACCCAGTACTTC.

In the case of this clone: One end of the junction is discordant with germline, which a read error may explain. The chain recombines TRBV7-9 with TRBJ2-7; TRBD1 aligns across 7 bases. The V gene's germline CDR1 is SEHNR and CDR2 FQNEAQ (reference sequence). This CDR3 has 11 amino acids. The CDR3 DNA reads as TGTGCCAGCAGCCAGGCTAGGGGGCAGATTTTC. This encodes CASSQARGQIF.

This rearrangement joins TRBV28 to TRBJ1-2; the match to TRBD1 covers 8 bases. V was pared by 5 bases and J by 6 bases, with 8 bases of the junction left unmatched. CDR1 is MDHEN and CDR2 is SYDVKM in the germline V gene. The CDR3 loop spans 14 amino acids. CDR3 bases: TGTGCCAGCAGTCCCCCCGGGACAGGTGATGGCTACACCTTC. Translated: CASSPPGTGDGYTF.